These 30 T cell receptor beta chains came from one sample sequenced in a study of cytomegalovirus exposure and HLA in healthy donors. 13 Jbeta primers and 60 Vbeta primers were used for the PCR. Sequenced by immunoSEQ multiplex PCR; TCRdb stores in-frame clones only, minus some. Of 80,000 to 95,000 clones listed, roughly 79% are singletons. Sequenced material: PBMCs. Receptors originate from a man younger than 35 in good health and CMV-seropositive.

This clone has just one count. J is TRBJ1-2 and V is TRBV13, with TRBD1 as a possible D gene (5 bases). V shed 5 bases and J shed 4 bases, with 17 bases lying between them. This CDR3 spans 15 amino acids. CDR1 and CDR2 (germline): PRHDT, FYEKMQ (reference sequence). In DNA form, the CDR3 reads TGTGCCAGCAGCGTCAGGGCCGCCCCAACCTATGGCTACACCTTC. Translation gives CASSVRAAPTYGYTF. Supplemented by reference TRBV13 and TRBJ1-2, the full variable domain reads AAGVIQSPRHLIKEKRETATLKCYPIPRHDTVYWYQQGPGQDPQFLISFYEKMQSDKGSIPDRFSAQQFSDYHSELNMSSLELGDSALYFCASSVRAAPTYGYTFGSGTRLTVV.

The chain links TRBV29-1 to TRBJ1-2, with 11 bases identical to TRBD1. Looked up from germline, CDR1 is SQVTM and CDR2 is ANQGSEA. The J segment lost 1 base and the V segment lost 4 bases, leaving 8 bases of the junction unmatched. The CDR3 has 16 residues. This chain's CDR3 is CSVGTGGPSINYGYTF. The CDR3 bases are TGCAGCGTTGGGACAGGGGGCCCCTCTATTAACTATGGCTACACCTTC.

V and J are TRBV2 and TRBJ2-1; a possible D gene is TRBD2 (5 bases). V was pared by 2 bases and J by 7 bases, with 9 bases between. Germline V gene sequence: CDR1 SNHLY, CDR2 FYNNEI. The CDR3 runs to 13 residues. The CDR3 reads CASSELARNEQFF. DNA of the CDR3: TGTGCCAGCAGTGAACTAGCCCGGAATGAGCAGTTCTTC.

DNA of the CDR3: TGCGCCAGCAGCATACAGGAATTGGACAATGAGCAGTTCTTC. Amino acids: CASSIQELDNEQFF. The rearrangement joins TRBV4-1 to TRBJ2-1; TRBD1 is a possible D gene (5 bases). Trimming left V 5 bases short and J 5 bases short, with 13 bases between. This CDR3 comprises 14 residues. Germline CDR1 reads MGHRA; CDR2 reads YSYEKL.

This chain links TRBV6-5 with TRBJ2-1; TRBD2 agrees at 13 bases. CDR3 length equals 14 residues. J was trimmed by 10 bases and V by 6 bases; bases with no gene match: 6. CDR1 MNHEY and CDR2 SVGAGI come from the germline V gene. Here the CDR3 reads CASRGLAGAGEQFF. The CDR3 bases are TGTGCCAGCAGAGGACTAGCGGGAGCGGGGGAGCAGTTCTTC.

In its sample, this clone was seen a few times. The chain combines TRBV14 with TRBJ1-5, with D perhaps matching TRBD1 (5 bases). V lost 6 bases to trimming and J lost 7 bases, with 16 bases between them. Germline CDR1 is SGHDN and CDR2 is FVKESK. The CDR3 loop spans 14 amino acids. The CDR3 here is CASSPSGLEQPQHF. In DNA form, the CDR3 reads TGTGCCAGCAGTCCATCGGGACTCGAGCAGCCCCAGCATTTT.

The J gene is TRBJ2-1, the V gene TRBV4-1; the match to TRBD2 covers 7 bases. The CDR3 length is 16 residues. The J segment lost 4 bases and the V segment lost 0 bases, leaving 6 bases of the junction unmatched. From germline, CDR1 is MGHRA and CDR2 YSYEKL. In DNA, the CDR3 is TGCGCCAGCAGCCAAGATCCGGCTAGCGGTTACAATGAGCAGTTCTTC. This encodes CASSQDPASGYNEQFF.

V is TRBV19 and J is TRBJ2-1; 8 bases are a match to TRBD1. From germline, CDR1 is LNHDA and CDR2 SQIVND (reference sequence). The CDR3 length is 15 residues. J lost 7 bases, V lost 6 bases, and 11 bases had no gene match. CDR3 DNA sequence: TGTGCCAGTAGCGCCGGGACAGGTGTTCCGAATGAGCAGTTCTTC. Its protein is CASSAGTGVPNEQFF.

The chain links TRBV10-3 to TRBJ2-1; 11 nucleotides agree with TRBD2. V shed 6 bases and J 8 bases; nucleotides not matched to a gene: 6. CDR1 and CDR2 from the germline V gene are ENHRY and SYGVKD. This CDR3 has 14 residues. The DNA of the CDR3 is TGTGCCATCAGCGATAGCGGGAGGGCCTATGAGCAGTTCTTC. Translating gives CAISDSGRAYEQFF.

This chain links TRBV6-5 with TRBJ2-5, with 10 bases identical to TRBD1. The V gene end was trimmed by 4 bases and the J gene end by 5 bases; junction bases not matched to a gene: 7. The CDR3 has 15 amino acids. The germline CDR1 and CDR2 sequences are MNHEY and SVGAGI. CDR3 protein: CASSSPGQGTETQYF. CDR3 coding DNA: TGTGCCAGCAGTTCTCCGGGACAGGGGACGGAGACCCAGTACTTC.

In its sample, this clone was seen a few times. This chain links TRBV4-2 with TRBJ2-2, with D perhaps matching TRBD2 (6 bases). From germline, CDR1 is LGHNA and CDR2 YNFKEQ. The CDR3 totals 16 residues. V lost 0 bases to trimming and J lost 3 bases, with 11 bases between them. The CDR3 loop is CASSQDTGLYTGELFF. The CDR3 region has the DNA TGTGCCAGCAGCCAAGACACGGGACTTTACACCGGGGAGCTGTTTTTT.

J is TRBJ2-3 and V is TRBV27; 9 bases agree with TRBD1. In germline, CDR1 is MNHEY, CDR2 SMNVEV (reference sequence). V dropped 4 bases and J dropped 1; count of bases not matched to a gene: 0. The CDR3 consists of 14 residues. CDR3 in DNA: TGTGCCAGCAGTTGGACAGGGGGCACAGATACGCAGTATTTT. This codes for CASSWTGGTDTQYF.

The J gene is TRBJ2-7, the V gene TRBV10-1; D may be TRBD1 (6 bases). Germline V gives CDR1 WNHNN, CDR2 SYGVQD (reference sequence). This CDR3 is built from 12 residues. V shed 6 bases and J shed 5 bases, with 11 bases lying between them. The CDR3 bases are TGCGCCAGCAGAGCCTACAGGGACGAGCAGTACTTC. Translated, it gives CASRAYRDEQYF.

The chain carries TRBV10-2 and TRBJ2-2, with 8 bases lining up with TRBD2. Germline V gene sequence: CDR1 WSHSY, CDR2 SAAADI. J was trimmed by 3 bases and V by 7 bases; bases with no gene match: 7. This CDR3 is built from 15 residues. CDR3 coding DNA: TGCGCCAGCATCCCCACTAGCGGCTACACCGGGGAGCTGTTTTTT. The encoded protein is CASIPTSGYTGELFF.

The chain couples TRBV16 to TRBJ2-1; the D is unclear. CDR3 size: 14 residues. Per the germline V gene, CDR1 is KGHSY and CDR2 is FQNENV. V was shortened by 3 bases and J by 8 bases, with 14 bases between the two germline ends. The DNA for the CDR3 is TGTGCCAGCAGCCACCCCGACGGGTCCGATGAGCAGTTCTTC. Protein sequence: CASSHPDGSDEQFF. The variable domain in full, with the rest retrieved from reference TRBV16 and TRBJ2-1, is GEEVAQTPKHLVRGEGQKAKLYCAPIKGHSYVFWYQQVLKNEFKFLISFQNENVFDETGMPKERFSAKCLPNSPCSLEIQATKLEDSAVYFCASSHPDGSDEQFFGPGTRLTVL.

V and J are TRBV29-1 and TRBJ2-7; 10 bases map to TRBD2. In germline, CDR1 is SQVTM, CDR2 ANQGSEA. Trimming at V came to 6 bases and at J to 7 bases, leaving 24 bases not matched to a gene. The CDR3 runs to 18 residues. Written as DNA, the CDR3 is TGCAGCGTCCTTCCCCGACTAGCGGGCCTGCCTTTTTTACGAGAGCAGTACTTC. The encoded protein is CSVLPRLAGLPFLREQYF.

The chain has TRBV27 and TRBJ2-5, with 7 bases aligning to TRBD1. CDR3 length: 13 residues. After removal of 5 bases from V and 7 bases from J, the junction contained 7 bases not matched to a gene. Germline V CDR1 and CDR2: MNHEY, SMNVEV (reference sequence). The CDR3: CASSPDRSGTQYF. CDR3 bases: TGTGCCAGCAGTCCGGACAGGAGTGGGACCCAGTACTTC.

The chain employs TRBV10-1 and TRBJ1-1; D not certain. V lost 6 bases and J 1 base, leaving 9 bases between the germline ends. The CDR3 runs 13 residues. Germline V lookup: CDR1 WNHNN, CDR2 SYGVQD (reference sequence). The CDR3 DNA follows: TGCGCCAGCAGCAAAACACGGAACACTGAAGCTTTCTTT. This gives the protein CASSKTRNTEAFF.

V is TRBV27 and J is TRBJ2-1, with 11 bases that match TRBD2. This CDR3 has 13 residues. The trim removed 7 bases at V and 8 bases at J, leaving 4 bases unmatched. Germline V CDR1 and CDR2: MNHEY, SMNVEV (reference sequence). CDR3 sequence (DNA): TGTGCCAGCACCCCTAGCGGGGGGTATGAGCAGTTCTTC. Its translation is CASTPSGGYEQFF.

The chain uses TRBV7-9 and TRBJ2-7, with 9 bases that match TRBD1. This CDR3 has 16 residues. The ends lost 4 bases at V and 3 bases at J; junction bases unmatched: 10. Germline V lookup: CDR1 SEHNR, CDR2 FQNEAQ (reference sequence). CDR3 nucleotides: TGTGCCAGCAGCTCCCCCCGGGACAGGGTTGGCTACGAGCAGTACTTC. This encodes CASSSPRDRVGYEQYF. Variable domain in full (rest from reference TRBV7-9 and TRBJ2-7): DTGVSQNPRHKITKRGQNVTFRCDPISEHNRLYWYRQTLGQGPEFLTYFQNEAQLEKSRLLSDRFSAERPKGSFSTLEIQRTEQGDSAMYLCASSSPRDRVGYEQYFGPGTRLTVT.

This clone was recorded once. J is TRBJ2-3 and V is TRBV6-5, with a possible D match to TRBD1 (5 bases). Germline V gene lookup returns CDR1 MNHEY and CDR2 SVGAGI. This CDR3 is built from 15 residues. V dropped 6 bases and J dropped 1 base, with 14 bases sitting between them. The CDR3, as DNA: TGTGCCAGCAGCAATACTGGGGCTCGCACAGATACGCAGTATTTT. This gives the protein CASSNTGARTDTQYF.

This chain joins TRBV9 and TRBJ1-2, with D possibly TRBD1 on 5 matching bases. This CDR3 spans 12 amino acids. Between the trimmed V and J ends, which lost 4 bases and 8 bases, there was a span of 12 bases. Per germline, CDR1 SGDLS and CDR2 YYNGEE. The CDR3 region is CASSLRDSGYTF. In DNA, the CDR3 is TGTGCCAGCAGCCTCAGGGACTCCGGCTACACCTTC.

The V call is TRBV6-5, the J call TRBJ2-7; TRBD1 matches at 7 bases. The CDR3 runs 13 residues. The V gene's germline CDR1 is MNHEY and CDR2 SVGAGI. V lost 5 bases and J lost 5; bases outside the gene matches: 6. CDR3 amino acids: CASSRQGTNEQYF. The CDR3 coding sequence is TGTGCCAGCAGTCGACAGGGTACCAACGAGCAGTACTTC.

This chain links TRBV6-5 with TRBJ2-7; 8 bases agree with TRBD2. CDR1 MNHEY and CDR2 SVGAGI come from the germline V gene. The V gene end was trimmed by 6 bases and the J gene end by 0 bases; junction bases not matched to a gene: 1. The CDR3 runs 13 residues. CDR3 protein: CASRGTSSYEQYF. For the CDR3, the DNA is TGTGCCAGCAGGGGGACTAGCTCCTACGAGCAGTACTTC.

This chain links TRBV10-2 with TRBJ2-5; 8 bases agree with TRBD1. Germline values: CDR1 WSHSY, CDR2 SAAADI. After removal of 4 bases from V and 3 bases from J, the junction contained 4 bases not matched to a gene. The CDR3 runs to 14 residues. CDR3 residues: CASSGSGGKETQYF. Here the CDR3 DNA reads TGCGCCAGCAGTGGATCAGGGGGCAAAGAGACCCAGTACTTC.

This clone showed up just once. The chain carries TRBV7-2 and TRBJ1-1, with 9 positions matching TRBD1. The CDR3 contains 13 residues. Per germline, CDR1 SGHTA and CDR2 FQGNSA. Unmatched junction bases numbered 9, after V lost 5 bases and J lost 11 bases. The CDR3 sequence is CASSPGQGRSAFF. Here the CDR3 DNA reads TGTGCCAGCAGCCCGGGACAGGGTCGTTCGGCTTTCTTT.

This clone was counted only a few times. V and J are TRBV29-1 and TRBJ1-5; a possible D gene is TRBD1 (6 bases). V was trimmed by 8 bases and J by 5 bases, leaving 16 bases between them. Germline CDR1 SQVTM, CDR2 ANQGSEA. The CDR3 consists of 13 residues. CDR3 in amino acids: CSPSDSSHQPQHF. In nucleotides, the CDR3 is TGCAGCCCCTCGGACAGCAGCCATCAGCCCCAGCATTTT.

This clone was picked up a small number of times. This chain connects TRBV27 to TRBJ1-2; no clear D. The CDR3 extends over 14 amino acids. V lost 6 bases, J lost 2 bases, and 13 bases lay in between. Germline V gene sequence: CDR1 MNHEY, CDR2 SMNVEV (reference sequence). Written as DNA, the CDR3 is TGTGCCAGCAGACAGTCGGGAGGAAACTATGGCTACACCTTC. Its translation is CASRQSGGNYGYTF.

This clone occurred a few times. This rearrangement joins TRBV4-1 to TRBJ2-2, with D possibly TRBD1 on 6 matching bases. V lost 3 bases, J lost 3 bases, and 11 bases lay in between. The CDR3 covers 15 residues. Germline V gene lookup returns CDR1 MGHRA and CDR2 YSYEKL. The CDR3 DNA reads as TGCGCCAGCAGCCACCAAAAGGGGGACACCGGGGAGCTGTTTTTT. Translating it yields CASSHQKGDTGELFF.

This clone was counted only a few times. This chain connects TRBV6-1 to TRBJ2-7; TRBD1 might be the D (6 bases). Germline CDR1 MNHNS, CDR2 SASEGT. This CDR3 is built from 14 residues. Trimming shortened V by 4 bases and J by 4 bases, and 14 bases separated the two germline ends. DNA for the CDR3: TGTGCCAGCAGTGTGGCAGGGGACGGTTACGAGCAGTACTTC. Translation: CASSVAGDGYEQYF.